This TCR beta chain was profiled in a study of shared clonotypes between healthy human individuals. Measured with immunoSEQ multiplex PCR; TCRdb has only the in-frame clones, and not every one. The table shows roughly 590,000 clones, with 95% to 96% occurring only once. CD45RO-negative cells were positively selected for CCR7, leaving out terminally differentiated effector memory CD45RA+ cells. The study enrolled healthy HIV-negative adults without recent acute infections or vaccinations as donors. Study-wide results and limits: Sorted-subset sequencing, rarefaction showed, was incomplete despite large depth.

Concerning this clone itself: Its antigen is currently unknown.

V lost 6 bases and J lost 2; bases outside the gene matches: 11. Germline loops: CDR1 MNHEY, CDR2 SMNVEV (reference sequence). The CDR3 covers 16 residues. This chain connects TRBV27 to TRBJ1-1; 8 bases match TRBD1. The origin of this receptor is a woman aged 30 to 39 in good health. Sequenced material: naive CD8+ T cells sorted from blood. The CDR3 is CASSRSLRGHNTEAFF. For the CDR3, the DNA is TGTGCCAGCAGCCGCTCCCTCAGGGGGCACAACACTGAAGCTTTCTTT.